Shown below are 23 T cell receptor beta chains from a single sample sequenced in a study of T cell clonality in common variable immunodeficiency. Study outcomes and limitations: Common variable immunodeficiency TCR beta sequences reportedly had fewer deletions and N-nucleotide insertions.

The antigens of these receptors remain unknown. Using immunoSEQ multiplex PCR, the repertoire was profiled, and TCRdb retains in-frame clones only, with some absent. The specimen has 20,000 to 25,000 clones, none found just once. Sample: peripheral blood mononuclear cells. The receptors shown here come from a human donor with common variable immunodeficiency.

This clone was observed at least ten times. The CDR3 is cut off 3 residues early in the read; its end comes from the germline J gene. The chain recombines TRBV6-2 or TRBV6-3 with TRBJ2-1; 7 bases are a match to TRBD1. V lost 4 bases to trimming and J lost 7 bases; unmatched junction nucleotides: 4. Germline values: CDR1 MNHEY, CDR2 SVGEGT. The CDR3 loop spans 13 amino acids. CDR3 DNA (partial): TGTGCCAGCAGTTGGGGACAGACTAATGAG. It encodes CASSWGQTNE. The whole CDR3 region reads CASSWGQTNEQFF.

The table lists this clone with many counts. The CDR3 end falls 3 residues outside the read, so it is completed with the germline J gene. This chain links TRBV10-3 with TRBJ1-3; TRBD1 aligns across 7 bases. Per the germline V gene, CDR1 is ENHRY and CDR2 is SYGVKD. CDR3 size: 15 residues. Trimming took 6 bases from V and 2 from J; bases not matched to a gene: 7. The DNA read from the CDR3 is TGTGCCATCAGGGAGACAGGGAGTACTGGAAACACC. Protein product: CAIRETGSTGNT. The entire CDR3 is CAIRETGSTGNTIYF.

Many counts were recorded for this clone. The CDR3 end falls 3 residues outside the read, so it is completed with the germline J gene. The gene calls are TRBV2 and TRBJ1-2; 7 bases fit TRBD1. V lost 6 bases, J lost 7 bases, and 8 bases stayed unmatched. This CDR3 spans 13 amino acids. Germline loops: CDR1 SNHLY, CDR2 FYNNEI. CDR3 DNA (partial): TGTGCCAGCAGCAACGAAGGGGGCAGTGGC. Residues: CASSNEGGSG. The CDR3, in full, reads CASSNEGGSGYTF.

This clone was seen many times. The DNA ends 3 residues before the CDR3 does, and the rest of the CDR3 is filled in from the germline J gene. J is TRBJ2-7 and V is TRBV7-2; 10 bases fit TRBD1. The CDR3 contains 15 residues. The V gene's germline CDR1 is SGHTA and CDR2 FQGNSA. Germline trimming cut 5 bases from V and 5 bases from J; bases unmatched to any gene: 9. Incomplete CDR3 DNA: TGTGCCAGCAGCCCGGATGGGACAGGGGTCCACGAG. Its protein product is CASSPDGTGVHE. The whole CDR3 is CASSPDGTGVHEQYF.

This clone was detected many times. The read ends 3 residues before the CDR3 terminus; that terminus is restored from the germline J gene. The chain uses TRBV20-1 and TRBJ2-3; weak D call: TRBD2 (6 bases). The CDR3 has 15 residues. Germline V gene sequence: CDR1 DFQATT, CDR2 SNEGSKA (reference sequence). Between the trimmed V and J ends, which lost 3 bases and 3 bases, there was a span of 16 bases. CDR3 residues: CSASPELAGTDTQYF. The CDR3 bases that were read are TGCAGTGCTAGTCCTGAACTAGCTGGGACAGATACG.

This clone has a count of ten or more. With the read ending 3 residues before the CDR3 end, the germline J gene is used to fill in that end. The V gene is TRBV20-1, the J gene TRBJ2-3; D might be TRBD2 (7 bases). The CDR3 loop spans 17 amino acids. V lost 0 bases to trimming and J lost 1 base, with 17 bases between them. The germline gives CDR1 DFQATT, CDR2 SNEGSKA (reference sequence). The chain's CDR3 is CSAREWVGGPRTDTQYF. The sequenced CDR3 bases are TGCAGTGCTAGAGAGTGGGTGGGGGGGCCCCGCACAGATACG.

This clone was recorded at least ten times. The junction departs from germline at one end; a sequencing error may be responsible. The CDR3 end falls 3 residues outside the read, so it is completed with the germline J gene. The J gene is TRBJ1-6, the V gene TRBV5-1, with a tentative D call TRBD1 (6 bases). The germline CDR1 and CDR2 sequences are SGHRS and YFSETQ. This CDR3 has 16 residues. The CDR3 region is CASTLTTGTENSPLHF. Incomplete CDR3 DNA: TGCGCCAGCACCTTGACTACAGGGACCGAAAATTCACCC.

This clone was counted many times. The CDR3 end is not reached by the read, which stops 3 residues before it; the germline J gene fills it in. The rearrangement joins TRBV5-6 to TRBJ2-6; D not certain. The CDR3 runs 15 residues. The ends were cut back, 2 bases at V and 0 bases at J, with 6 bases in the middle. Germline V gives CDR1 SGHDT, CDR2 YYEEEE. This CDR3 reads CASSFYFSGANVLTF. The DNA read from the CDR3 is TGTGCCAGCAGCTTTTACTTCTCTGGGGCCAACGTC.

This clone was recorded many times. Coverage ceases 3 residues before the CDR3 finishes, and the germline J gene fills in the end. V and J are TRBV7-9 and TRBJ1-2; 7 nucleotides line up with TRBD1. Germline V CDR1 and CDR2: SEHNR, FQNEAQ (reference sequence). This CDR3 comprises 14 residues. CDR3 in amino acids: CASSLGQGVRGYTF. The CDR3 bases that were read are TGTGCCAGCAGCTTAGGACAGGGAGTAAGAGGC.

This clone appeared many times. The covered CDR3 bases are TGCGCCAGCAGCTTGGGACAGGGGGCGTCCGGGGAG. As protein: CASSLGQGASGE. The CDR3 as a whole reads CASSLGQGASGELFF. The chain joins TRBV5-1 to TRBJ2-2; 10 nucleotides align to TRBD1. The CDR3 end lies 3 residues beyond the end of the read and is filled in from the germline J gene. The V and J ends lost 0 bases and 6 bases, in that order; junction bases with no gene match: 2. The CDR3 covers 15 residues. Per the germline V gene, CDR1 is SGHRS and CDR2 is YFSETQ.

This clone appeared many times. The CDR3 spells CASSLGGVRTGELFF. The DNA read from the CDR3 is TGCGCCAGCAGCTTGGGGGGGGTACGCACCGGGGAG. The gene calls are TRBV5-1 and TRBJ2-2, with D possibly TRBD2 on 6 matching bases. With the read ending 3 residues before the CDR3 end, the germline J gene is used to fill in that end. V shed 0 bases and J shed 4 bases, with 10 bases lying between them. The CDR3 sequence is 15 residues long. Per germline, CDR1 SGHRS and CDR2 YFSETQ.

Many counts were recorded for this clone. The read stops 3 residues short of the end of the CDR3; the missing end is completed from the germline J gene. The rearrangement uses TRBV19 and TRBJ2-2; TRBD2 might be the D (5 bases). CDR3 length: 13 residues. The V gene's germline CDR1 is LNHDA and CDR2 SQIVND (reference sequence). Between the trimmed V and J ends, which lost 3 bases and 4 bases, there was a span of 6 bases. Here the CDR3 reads CASSIGVTGELFF. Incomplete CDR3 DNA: TGTGCCAGTAGTATCGGGGTCACCGGGGAG. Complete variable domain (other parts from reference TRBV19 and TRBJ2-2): DGGITQSPKYLFRKEGQNVTLSCEQNLNHDAMYWYRQDPGQGLRLIYYSQIVNDFQKGDIAEGYSVSREKKESFPLTVTSAQKNPTAFYLCASSIGVTGELFFGEGSRLTVL.

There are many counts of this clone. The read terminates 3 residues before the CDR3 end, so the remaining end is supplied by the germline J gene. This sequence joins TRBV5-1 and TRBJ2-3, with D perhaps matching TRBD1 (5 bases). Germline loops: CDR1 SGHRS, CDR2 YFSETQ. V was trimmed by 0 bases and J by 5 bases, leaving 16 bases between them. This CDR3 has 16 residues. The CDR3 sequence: CASSLGVQGQGDTQYF. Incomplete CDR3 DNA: TGCGCCAGCAGCTTGGGGGTCCAGGGTCAAGGAGATACG.

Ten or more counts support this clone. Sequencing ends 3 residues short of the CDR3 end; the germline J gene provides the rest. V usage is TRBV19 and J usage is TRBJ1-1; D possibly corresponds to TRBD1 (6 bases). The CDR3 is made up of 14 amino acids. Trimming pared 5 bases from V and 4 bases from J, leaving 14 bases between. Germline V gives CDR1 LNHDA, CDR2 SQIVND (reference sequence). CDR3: CASSPRGLGTEAFF. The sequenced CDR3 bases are TGTGCCAGTAGTCCCAGGGGTCTAGGCACTGAA.

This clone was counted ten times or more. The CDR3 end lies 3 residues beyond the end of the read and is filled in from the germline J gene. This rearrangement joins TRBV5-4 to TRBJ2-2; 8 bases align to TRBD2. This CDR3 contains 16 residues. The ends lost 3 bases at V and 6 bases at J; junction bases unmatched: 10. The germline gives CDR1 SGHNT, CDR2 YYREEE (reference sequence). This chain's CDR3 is CASSSPGTRKPGELFF. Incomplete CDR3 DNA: TGTGCCAGCAGCTCGCCCGGGACTAGGAAACCCGGGGAG.

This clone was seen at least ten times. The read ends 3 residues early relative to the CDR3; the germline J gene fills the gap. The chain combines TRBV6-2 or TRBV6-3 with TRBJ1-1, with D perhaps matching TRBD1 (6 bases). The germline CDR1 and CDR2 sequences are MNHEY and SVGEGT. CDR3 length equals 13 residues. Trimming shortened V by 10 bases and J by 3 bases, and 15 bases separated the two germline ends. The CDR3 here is CATEQGADTEAFF. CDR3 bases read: TGTGCCACCGAACAGGGAGCCGACACTGAA.

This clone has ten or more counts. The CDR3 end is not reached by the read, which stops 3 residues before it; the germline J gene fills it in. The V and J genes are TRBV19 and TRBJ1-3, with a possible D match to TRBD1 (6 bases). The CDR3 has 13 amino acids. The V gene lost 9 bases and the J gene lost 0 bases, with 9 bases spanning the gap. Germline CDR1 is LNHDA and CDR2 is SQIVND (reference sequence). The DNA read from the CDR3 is TGTGCCAGCGGACAGAACTCTGGAAACACC. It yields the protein CASGQNSGNT. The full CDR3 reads CASGQNSGNTIYF.

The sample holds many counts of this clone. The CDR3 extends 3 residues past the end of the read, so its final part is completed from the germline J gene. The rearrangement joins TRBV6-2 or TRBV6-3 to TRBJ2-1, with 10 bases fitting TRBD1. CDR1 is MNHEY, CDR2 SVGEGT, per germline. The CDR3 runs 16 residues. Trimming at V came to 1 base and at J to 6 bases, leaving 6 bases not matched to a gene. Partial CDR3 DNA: TGTGCCAGCAGTTACTTCGGGACAGGGGAGGGCAATGAG. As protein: CASSYFGTGEGNE. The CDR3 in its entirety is CASSYFGTGEGNEQFF.

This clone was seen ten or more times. The CDR3 spells CASSEGQLTQYF. The part of the CDR3 DNA that was read is TGCGCCAGCAGTGAGGGACAGTTGACC. The chain combines TRBV10-1 with TRBJ2-5, with D perhaps matching TRBD1 (6 bases). The missing CDR3 end, 3 residues past where the read stops, is filled in from the germline J gene. V was trimmed by 2 bases and J by 7 bases, leaving 8 bases between them. The CDR3 runs 12 residues. The germline V gene encodes CDR1 WNHNN and CDR2 SYGVQD (reference sequence).

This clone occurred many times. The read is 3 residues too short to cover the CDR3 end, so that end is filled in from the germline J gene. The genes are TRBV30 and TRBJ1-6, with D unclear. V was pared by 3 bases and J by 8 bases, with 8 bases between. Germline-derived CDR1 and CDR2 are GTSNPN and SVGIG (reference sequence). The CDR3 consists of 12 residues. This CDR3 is CAWSGSYSPLHF. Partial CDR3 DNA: TGTGCCTGGAGCGGTTCCTATTCACCC.

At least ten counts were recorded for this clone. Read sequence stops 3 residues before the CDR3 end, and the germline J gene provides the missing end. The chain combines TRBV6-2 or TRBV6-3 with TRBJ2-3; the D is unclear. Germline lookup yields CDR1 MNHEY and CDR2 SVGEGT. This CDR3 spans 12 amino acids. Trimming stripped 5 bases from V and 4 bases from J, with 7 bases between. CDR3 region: CASSPLADTQYF. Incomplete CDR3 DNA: TGTGCCAGCAGTCCGCTAGCAGATACG.

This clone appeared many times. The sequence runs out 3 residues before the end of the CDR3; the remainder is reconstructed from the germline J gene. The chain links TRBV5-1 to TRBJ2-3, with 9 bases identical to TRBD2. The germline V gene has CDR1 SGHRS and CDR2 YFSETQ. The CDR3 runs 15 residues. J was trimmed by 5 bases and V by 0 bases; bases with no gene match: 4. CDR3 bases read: TGCGCCAGCAGCTTGGAGCGGGGGGAAAAAGATACG. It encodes CASSLERGEKDT. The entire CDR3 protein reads CASSLERGEKDTQYF.

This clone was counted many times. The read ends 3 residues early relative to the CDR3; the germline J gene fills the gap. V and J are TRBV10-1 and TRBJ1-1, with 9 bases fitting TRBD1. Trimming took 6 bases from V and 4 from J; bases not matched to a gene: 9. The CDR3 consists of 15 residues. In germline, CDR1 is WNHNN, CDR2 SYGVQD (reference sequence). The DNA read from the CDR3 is TGCGCCAGCAGAGAAAGACAGGGGGAGGGCACTGAA. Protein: CASRERQGEGTE. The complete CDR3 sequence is CASRERQGEGTEAFF.